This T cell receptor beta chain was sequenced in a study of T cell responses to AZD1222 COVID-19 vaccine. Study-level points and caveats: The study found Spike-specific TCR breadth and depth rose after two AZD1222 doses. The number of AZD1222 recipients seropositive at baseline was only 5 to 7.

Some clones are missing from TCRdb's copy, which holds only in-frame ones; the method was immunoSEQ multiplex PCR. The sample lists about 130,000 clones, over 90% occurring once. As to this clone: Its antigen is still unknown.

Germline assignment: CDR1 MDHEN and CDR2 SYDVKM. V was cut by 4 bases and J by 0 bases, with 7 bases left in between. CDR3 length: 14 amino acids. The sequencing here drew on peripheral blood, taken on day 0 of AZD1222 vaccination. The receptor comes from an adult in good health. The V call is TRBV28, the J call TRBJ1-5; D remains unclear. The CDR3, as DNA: TGTGCCAGCAGTTACTACAGTAGCAATCAGCCCCAGCATTTT. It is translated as CASSYYSSNQPQHF.